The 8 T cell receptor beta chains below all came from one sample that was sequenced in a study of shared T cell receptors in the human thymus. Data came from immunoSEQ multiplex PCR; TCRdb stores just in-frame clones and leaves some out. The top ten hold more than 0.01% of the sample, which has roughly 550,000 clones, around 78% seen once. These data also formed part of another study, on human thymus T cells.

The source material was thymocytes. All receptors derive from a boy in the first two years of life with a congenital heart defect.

The chain's CDR3 is CASSSNDGGPGLAGGSSYEQYF. The CDR3, as DNA: TGCGCCAGCAGCTCCAATGATGGGGGACCGGGACTAGCGGGAGGCTCATCCTACGAGCAGTACTTC. The chain is built from TRBV5-1 and TRBJ2-5, with 15 positions matching TRBD2. TRBJ2-7 matches the DNA end more closely, so the J call is doubtful. The CDR3 totals 22 residues. CDR1 SGHRS and CDR2 YFSETQ come from the germline V gene.

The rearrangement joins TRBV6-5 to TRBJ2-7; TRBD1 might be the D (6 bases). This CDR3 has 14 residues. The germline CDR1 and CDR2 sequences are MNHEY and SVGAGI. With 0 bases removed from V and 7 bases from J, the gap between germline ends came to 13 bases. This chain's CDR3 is CASSYSEGVGEQYF. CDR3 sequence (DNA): TGTGCCAGCAGTTACTCCGAGGGGGTTGGTGAGCAGTACTTC.

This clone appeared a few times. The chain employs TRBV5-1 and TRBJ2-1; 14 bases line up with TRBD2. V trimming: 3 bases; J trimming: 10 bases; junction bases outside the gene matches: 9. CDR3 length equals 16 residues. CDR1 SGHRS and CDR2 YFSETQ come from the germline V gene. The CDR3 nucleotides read TGCGCCAGCAGCTCAGCGGGACTAGCGGGAGTAAAGGAGCAGTTCTTC. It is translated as CASSSAGLAGVKEQFF. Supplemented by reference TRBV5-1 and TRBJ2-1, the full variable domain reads KAGVTQTPRYLIKTRGQQVTLSCSPISGHRSVSWYQQTPGQGLQFLFEYFSETQRNKGNFPGRFSGRQFSNSRSEMNVSTLELGDSALYLCASSSAGLAGVKEQFFGPGTRLTVL.

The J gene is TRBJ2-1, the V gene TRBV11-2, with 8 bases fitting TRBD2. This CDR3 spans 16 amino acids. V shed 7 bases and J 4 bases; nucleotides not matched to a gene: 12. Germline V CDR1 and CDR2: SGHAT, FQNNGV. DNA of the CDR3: TGTGCCAGCACAAATACGAAAGGGACTAGATACAATGAGCAGTTCTTC. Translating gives CASTNTKGTRYNEQFF.

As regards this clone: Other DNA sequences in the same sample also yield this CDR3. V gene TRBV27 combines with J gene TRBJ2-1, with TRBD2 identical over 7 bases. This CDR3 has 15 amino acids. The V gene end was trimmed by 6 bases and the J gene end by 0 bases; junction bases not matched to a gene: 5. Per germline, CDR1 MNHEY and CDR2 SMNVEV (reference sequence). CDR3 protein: CASSPSGSSYNEQFF. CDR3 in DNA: TGTGCCAGCAGCCCTAGCGGTAGCTCCTACAATGAGCAGTTCTTC.

CDR3 in amino acids: CASSDARAVEKLFF. The CDR3 DNA reads TGTGCCAGCAGTGACGCGAGGGCGGTTGAAAAACTGTTTTTT. V is TRBV6-1 and J is TRBJ1-4; D is unclear. Germline CDR1 reads MNHNS; CDR2 reads SASEGT. The length of the CDR3 is 14 residues. Trimming shortened V by 3 bases and J by 7 bases, and 12 bases separated the two germline ends.

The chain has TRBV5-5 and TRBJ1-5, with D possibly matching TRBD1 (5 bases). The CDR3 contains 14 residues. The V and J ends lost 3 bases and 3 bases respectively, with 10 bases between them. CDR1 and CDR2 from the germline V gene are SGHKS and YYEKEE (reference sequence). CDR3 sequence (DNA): TGTGCCAGCAGCTCGGCGGGGGTCAATCAGCCCCAGCATTTT. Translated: CASSSAGVNQPQHF.

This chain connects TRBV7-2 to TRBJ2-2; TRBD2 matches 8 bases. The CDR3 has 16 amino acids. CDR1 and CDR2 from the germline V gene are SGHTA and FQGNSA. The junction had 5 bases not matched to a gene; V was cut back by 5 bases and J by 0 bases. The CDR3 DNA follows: TGTGCCAGCAGCACCCAACTAGCGGCGAACACCGGGGAGCTGTTTTTT. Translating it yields CASSTQLAANTGELFF.